These 25 T cell receptor beta chains were all obtained from the same sample, sequenced in a study of graft-versus-host responses after intestinal transplantation. Repertoires were generated with immunoSEQ multiplex PCR, while TCRdb's copy carries only in-frame clones and drops some. The profile covers approximately 39,000 clones, with approximately 93% appearing a single time and 0.2% to 0.25% taken by the ten largest. Their antigens are not known. This specimen was unstimulated CD4+ T cells sorted from spleen or lymph node cells, taken before transplant. The receptor set was obtained from a human donor who was the organ donor for an intestinal transplant.

The chain carries TRBV6-5 and TRBJ1-6; the D is unclear. V shed 8 bases and J shed 7 bases, with 15 bases lying between them. The CDR3 sequence is 14 residues long. Per the germline V gene, CDR1 is MNHEY and CDR2 is SVGAGI. This CDR3 is CASRKNAKNSPLHF. The CDR3 DNA reads TGTGCCAGCCGGAAGAATGCGAAGAATTCACCCCTCCACTTT.

The chain combines TRBV19 with TRBJ2-5, with D perhaps matching TRBD1 or TRBD2 (5 bases each). Trimming cost V 9 bases and J 4 bases, with 9 bases left between them. Germline V gene sequence: CDR1 LNHDA, CDR2 SQIVND (reference sequence). The CDR3 sequence is 11 residues long. The CDR3 region has the DNA TGTGCCAGCCGGGGCGGAGAGACCCAGTACTTC. It encodes CASRGGETQYF.

The V call is TRBV19, the J call TRBJ1-1, with TRBD1 as a possible D gene (6 bases). V was pared by 10 bases and J by 4 bases, with 10 bases between. The CDR3 runs 11 residues. CDR1 and CDR2 (germline): LNHDA, SQIVND (reference sequence). CDR3 bases: TGTGCCATCACAGGGCCCACTGAAGCTTTCTTT. Translating gives CAITGPTEAFF.

With respect to this clone: Other DNA sequences within the sample encode an identical CDR3. The chain links TRBV5-6 to TRBJ2-3; D is unresolved. Germline V gene sequence: CDR1 SGHDT, CDR2 YYEEEE. The V gene lost 1 base and the J gene lost 3 bases, with 6 bases spanning the gap. The CDR3 covers 13 residues. CDR3 coding DNA: TGTGCCAGCAGCTTGAAGGGAACAGATACGCAGTATTTT. Translation gives CASSLKGTDTQYF.

The chain recombines TRBV5-5 with TRBJ1-1; 9 nucleotides match TRBD1. V lost 4 bases and J lost 3; bases outside the gene matches: 10. Germline V lookup: CDR1 SGHKS, CDR2 YYEKEE (reference sequence). The length of the CDR3 is 16 residues. CDR3 loop: CASSLAGTGWDTEAFF. DNA of the CDR3: TGTGCCAGCAGCCTCGCCGGGACAGGGTGGGACACTGAAGCTTTCTTT. Variable domain in full (rest from reference TRBV5-5 and TRBJ1-1): DAGVTQSPTHLIKTRGQQVTLRCSPISGHKSVSWYQQVLGQGPQFIFQYYEKEERGRGNFPDRFSARQFPNYSSELNVNALLLGDSALYLCASSLAGTGWDTEAFFGQGTRLTVV.

The V call is TRBV27, the J call TRBJ1-6; D not certain. There are 14 residues in the CDR3. The germline V gene encodes CDR1 MNHEY and CDR2 SMNVEV (reference sequence). V lost 7 bases, J lost 0 bases, and 7 bases lay in between. The CDR3 bases are TGTGCCAGCACGGCAGTCTCCTATAATTCACCCCTCCACTTT. This gives the protein CASTAVSYNSPLHF.

The chain recombines TRBV19 with TRBJ2-2; D possibly matches TRBD1 or TRBD2 (5 bases each). The V and J ends lost 9 bases and 0 bases respectively, with 11 bases between them. CDR3 length: 14 residues. Germline V gene lookup returns CDR1 LNHDA and CDR2 SQIVND (reference sequence). CDR3 DNA sequence: TGTGCCAGCTCCGGGACGGCGAACACCGGGGAGCTGTTTTTT. It codes for CASSGTANTGELFF. Using reference TRBV19 and TRBJ2-2 for the parts outside the CDR3, the full variable domain is DGGITQSPKYLFRKEGQNVTLSCEQNLNHDAMYWYRQDPGQGLRLIYYSQIVNDFQKGDIAEGYSVSREKKESFPLTVTSAQKNPTAFYLCASSGTANTGELFFGEGSRLTVL.

The V gene is TRBV5-1, the J gene TRBJ2-3; 8 bases are a match to TRBD2. The CDR3 extends over 22 amino acids. Germline V lookup: CDR1 SGHRS, CDR2 YFSETQ. V trimming: 0 bases; J trimming: 2 bases; junction bases outside the gene matches: 23. CDR3 nucleotide sequence: TGCGCCAGCAGCTTGGCCTCTCATTTCATTAGCGGGGCAGGGACATCCACAGATACGCAGTATTTT. This codes for CASSLASHFISGAGTSTDTQYF.

The chain recombines TRBV27 with TRBJ1-1; 11 bases map to TRBD1. CDR1 and CDR2 from the germline V gene are MNHEY and SMNVEV (reference sequence). The CDR3 is 15 residues long. V shed 5 bases, J shed 2 bases, and the junction held 4 bases outside the gene matches. This CDR3 reads CASSPRTGGNTEAFF. The CDR3 bases are TGTGCCAGCAGTCCCCGGACAGGGGGCAACACTGAAGCTTTCTTT.

V is TRBV2 and J is TRBJ1-5; no definite D call. CDR3 length equals 15 residues. V shed 1 base and J shed 2 bases, with 9 bases lying between them. Per the germline V gene, CDR1 is SNHLY and CDR2 is FYNNEI. CDR3 amino acids: CASSEEGWGNQPQHF. The DNA of the CDR3 is TGTGCCAGCAGTGAAGAGGGTTGGGGCAATCAGCCCCAGCATTTT.

V is TRBV18 and J is TRBJ2-5; perhaps TRBD2 as D (6 bases). The CDR3 extends over 15 amino acids. Deletions cut 3 bases from V and 0 bases from J, with 11 bases between. Per the germline V gene, CDR1 is KGHSH and CDR2 is LQKENI. The CDR3 sequence is CASSPSGYYQETQYF. CDR3 DNA sequence: TGTGCCAGCTCACCTAGCGGCTACTACCAAGAGACCCAGTACTTC.

The rearrangement joins TRBV9 to TRBJ2-3; TRBD1 or TRBD2 may be the D gene (5 bases each). V lost 0 bases to trimming and J lost 1 base, with 18 bases between them. The CDR3 has 18 amino acids. Germline values: CDR1 SGDLS, CDR2 YYNGEE. The CDR3 DNA is TGTGCCAGCAGCGTAGACAGATGGGGACCGACACGCACAGATACGCAGTATTTT. It translates to CASSVDRWGPTRTDTQYF. Full variable domain (remainder filled in from reference TRBV9 and TRBJ2-3): DSGVTQTPKHLITATGQRVTLRCSPRSGDLSVYWYQQSLDQGLQFLIQYYNGEERAKGNILERFSAQQFPDLHSELNLSSLELGDSALYFCASSVDRWGPTRTDTQYFGPGTRLTVL.

In DNA form, the CDR3 reads TGTGCCAGCAGCAATCGGGCAGCGAGGAATTCACCCCTCCACTTT. Its translation is CASSNRAARNSPLHF. This sequence joins TRBV5-4 and TRBJ1-6, with unresolved D. V dropped 4 bases and J dropped 7 bases, with 15 bases sitting between them. From germline, CDR1 is SGHNT and CDR2 YYREEE (reference sequence). CDR3 length: 15 amino acids.

This chain uses TRBV7-8 with TRBJ2-4; 9 nucleotides line up with TRBD2. The CDR3 length is 16 residues. Germline CDR1 is SGHVS and CDR2 is FQNEAQ. Trimming removed 4 bases from V and 3 bases from J; junction bases left unmatched: 7. The CDR3 nucleotides are TGTGCCAGCAGCTCACCGGGACTAGCCTTCAAAAACATTCAGTACTTC. Its translation is CASSSPGLAFKNIQYF.

The V gene is TRBV7-2, the J gene TRBJ1-1; D gene ambiguous. Germline CDR1 SGHTA, CDR2 FQGNSA. V was pared by 0 bases and J by 4 bases, with 12 bases between. The CDR3 covers 15 residues. The CDR3 reads CASSLAGAAITEAFF. CDR3 in DNA: TGTGCCAGCAGCTTAGCAGGAGCTGCAATCACTGAAGCTTTCTTT.

The chain links TRBV4-2 to TRBJ2-5; 10 nucleotides match TRBD2. The length of the CDR3 is 16 residues. The V gene end was trimmed by 0 bases and the J gene end by 5 bases; junction bases not matched to a gene: 6. Germline CDR1 and CDR2: LGHNA and YNFKEQ. CDR3 sequence reads: CASSQEETSGDETQYF. CDR3 in DNA: TGTGCCAGCAGCCAAGAGGAAACTAGCGGGGACGAGACCCAGTACTTC.

The V gene is TRBV5-1, the J gene TRBJ2-1, with TRBD2 identical over 11 bases. The CDR3 covers 15 residues. Trimming cost V 0 bases and J 8 bases; bases outside gene matches: 4. The V gene's germline CDR1 is SGHRS and CDR2 YFSETQ. CDR3 coding DNA: TGCGCCAGCAGCTTGGGACTAGCGGGGCAGGATGAGCAGTTCTTC. Protein: CASSLGLAGQDEQFF.

The CDR3 here is CASSYSNRVDQPQHF. The DNA of the CDR3 is TGTGCCAGCAGTTACTCGAACAGGGTTGATCAGCCCCAGCATTTT. The J gene is TRBJ1-5, the V gene TRBV6-5; weak D call: TRBD1 (6 bases). Germline loops: CDR1 MNHEY, CDR2 SVGAGI. This CDR3 contains 15 residues. Trimming shortened V by 0 bases and J by 5 bases, and 11 bases separated the two germline ends.

This clone is a singleton in its sample. The chain couples TRBV9 to TRBJ1-1, with D uncertain. V was cut by 0 bases and J by 3 bases, with 12 bases left in between. Germline assignment: CDR1 SGDLS and CDR2 YYNGEE. The CDR3 runs to 15 residues. The CDR3: CASSVGGVRDTEAFF. In nucleotides, the CDR3 is TGTGCCAGCAGCGTAGGCGGGGTGCGGGACACTGAAGCTTTCTTT.

This clone appeared a single time. The chain recombines TRBV10-3 with TRBJ2-5; 9 bases map to TRBD2. Losses at the gene ends were 3 bases for V and 2 bases for J; bases not matched to a gene: 10. CDR1 and CDR2 (germline): ENHRY, SYGVKD. There are 17 residues in the CDR3. The CDR3, as DNA: TGTGCCATCAGTGACCCTATAGCGGGGGCCCTACAAGAGACCCAGTACTTC. Its protein product is CAISDPIAGALQETQYF.

This sequence joins TRBV2 and TRBJ2-3; TRBD1 is a possible D gene (6 bases). This CDR3 region has 17 residues. V lost 1 base to trimming and J lost 1 base, with 15 bases between them. The germline gives CDR1 SNHLY, CDR2 FYNNEI. The CDR3 is CASSEGGQGLGTDTQYF. In DNA form, the CDR3 reads TGTGCCAGCAGTGAAGGCGGCCAGGGGCTGGGCACAGATACGCAGTATTTT.

The V and J genes are TRBV27 and TRBJ1-2; possible D gene TRBD1, 5 bases. The germline V gene has CDR1 MNHEY and CDR2 SMNVEV (reference sequence). This CDR3 has 15 amino acids. V was shortened by 6 bases and J by 2 bases, with 16 bases between the two germline ends. CDR3 region: CASSMFPTVNYGYTF. The CDR3 DNA sequence: TGTGCCAGCAGCATGTTCCCGACAGTAAACTATGGCTACACCTTC.

The rearrangement uses TRBV27 and TRBJ2-5, with a possible D match to TRBD2 (6 bases). This CDR3 contains 14 residues. With 2 bases removed from V and 6 bases from J, the gap between germline ends came to 13 bases. The germline V gene has CDR1 MNHEY and CDR2 SMNVEV (reference sequence). Here the CDR3 DNA reads TGTGCCAGCAGTTTAGCGGGACCATCCCAGACCCAGTACTTC. It is translated as CASSLAGPSQTQYF.

The rearrangement joins TRBV10-1 to TRBJ2-7; 9 bases fit TRBD2. The length of the CDR3 is 15 residues. The V segment lost 2 bases and the J segment 6 bases; nucleotides outside the gene matches: 8. Germline assignment: CDR1 WNHNN and CDR2 SYGVQD (reference sequence). The CDR3 sequence: CASSEKRGAVCEQYF. The CDR3 DNA follows: TGCGCCAGCAGTGAGAAGCGGGGGGCCGTATGCGAGCAGTACTTC.

The chain is built from TRBV2 and TRBJ1-1; D gene uncertain. Trimming removed 7 bases at V and 2 bases at J, with 17 bases between. The germline CDR1 and CDR2 sequences are SNHLY and FYNNEI. The CDR3 is made up of 15 amino acids. The chain's CDR3 is CASIQPHHSNTEAFF. The CDR3 DNA reads as TGTGCCAGCATACAGCCCCACCACTCCAACACTGAAGCTTTCTTT. Drawing the rest from reference TRBV2 and TRBJ1-1, the complete variable domain is EPEVTQTPSHQVTQMGQEVILRCVPISNHLYFYWYRQILGQKVEFLVSFYNNEISEKSEIFDDQFSVERPDGSNFTLKIRSTKLEDSAMYFCASIQPHHSNTEAFFGQGTRLTVV.